This entry concerns a single TCR beta chain. Its antigen is as yet unknown. The PCR was carried out with 60 Vbeta primers and 13 Jbeta primers. Profiling relied on immunoSEQ multiplex PCR, and the TCRdb table lists in-frame clones only, not all of them. Its table records fewer than 150,000 clones. This sample stems from a study of cytomegalovirus exposure and HLA in healthy donors. V was pared by 0 bases and J by 6 bases, with 10 bases between. The CDR3 spans 15 residues. Germline V CDR1 and CDR2: SGHNT, YYREEE (reference sequence). Study findings and constraints: For TCR beta chains, V- and J-gene trimming was later linked to a missense DCLRE1C variant. Sequencing likely generated an artifact that appeared as a cluster of highly shared sequence variants. Earlier results showed most TCR beta V segments being productive about 87% or about 30% of the time.

The sequence was obtained from a man aged 35 to 55 in good health and CMV-seronegative. This sequence joins TRBV5-4 and TRBJ2-6; weak D call: TRBD1 (6 bases). The sequencing input was PBMCs. The CDR3 here is CASSLASGAANVLTF. CDR3 nucleotides: TGTGCCAGCAGCTTGGCGTCAGGGGCGGCCAACGTCCTGACTTTC.